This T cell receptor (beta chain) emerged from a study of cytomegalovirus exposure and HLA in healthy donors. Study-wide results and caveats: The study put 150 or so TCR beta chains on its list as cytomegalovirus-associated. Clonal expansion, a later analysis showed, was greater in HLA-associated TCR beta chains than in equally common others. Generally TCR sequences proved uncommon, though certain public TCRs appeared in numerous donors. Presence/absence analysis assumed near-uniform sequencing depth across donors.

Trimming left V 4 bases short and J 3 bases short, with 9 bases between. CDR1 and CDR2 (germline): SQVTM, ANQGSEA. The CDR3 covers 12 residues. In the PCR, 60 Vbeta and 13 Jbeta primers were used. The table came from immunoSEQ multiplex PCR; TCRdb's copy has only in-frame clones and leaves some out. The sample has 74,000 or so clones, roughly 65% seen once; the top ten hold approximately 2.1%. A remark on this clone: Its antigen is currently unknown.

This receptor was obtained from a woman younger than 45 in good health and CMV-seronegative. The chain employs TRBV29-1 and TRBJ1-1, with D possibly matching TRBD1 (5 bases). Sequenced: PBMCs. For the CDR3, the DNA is TGCAGCGTTGTGCCGGGGGACACTGAAGCTTTCTTT. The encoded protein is CSVVPGDTEAFF.